The T cell receptor beta chain described here comes from a study of regulatory T cells in long-lasting Graves disease (dated by TCRdb to the early 2020s). Notes on the research overall: Persistent Graves' disease meant more than 5 years of antithyroid drug treatment with TSH receptor autoantibodies that stayed positive. Peripheral blood TCR sequencing and RNA sequencing compared persistent Graves' disease patients with newly diagnosed Graves' disease patients. The study was registered as a clinical trial and conducted in China. TCR sequencing covered some 13 persistent and around 20 newly diagnosed Graves' disease patients, around 33 samples in total. On average, persistent Graves' disease patients in the clinical cohort had been on antithyroid drugs for about 10 years.

V and J are trimmed by 5 bases and 4 bases, and the gene matches miss 9 bases of the junction. CDR1 and CDR2 are read off the germline V gene (reference sequence) as LNHDA and SQIVND. Taken from cysteine to phenylalanine, the CDR3 has 15 residues. The entry retains the CDR3 DNA only, 45 bases that are in frame from base 1. What this sample's time point label stands for: persistent/refractory GD, antithyroid drugs over 5 years with positive TRAb. For both TCR sequencing and RNA sequencing, RNA was extracted from PBMCs in TRIzol. The diagnosis of Graves' disease followed American Thyroid Association guidelines. Patients were recruited from an endocrinology department in Xi'an, China. Each patient gave 9 to 10 milliliters of peripheral blood, collected in an EDTA anticoagulant tube. Ficoll Paque Plus density gradient separation was used to isolate PBMCs, and no further T cell sorting was done. An Agilent 2100 Bioanalyzer and agarose gel were used to check RNA quality, and a NanoDrop 2000 was used to measure RNA concentration.

The investigation overall reported the following: Sequencing and analysis were restricted to the TCR beta chain. As a limitation, the authors acknowledged that the small sample size may reduce accuracy. Persistent Graves' disease patients showed lower TCR Shannon entropy and fewer highly expanded clones than newly diagnosed patients, suggesting clonal expansion. More public clonotypes were shared among persistent patients (over 2,500) than among newly diagnosed patients (under 1,000). Preferential use of TRBV28, TRBJ1-2 and TRBJ2-5 was observed in persistent disease, whereas TRBV20-1 and TRBJ2-1 were favored in newly diagnosed disease. Peripheral blood alone was examined, since thyroid tissue, which constituted the primary lesion, could not be accessed.

Library preparation employed multiplex PCR. TCRdb names Illumina HiSeq 4000 as the instrument used. iRepertoire HTBI primers and Arm-PCR amplification of CDR3 regions were used to construct TCR beta libraries. Before sequencing, the PCR products underwent gel purification. Turning to the authors' computational methods: A total of 62 TRBV and some 13 TRBJ segments were identified across samples and were used for gene usage analysis of CDR3 amino acid clonotypes. COPE and FqMerger were used to merge the filtered high-quality paired reads into contigs. Contigs were aligned with BLAST to IMGT TRBV, TRBD and TRBJ reference genes, and CDR3 was defined per IMGT. Clonotypes above 0.1% frequency were classified as highly expanded clones. Shannon entropy served as the measure of repertoire diversity, while the Gini coefficient captured V-J evenness. A clonotype was considered public if more than one individual shared it. Using fastp at Q25 and MiXCR, TCRdb reprocessed the public reads and kept productive beta chains. Each entry merges the rows of one CDR3 protein and shows their most common DNA and genes. The V and J calls shown here were made by TCRdb, not taken from the authors' results. Recorded for this sample are a few hundred thousand distinct CDR3 sequences; approximately 23% of them occurred a single time. Around 13% of the sample comes from the top ten.

This clonotype was recorded many times. Its antigen is unknown. Base qualities were left out, and no much larger clone turns up one base away. The sample consisted of peripheral blood mononuclear cells (PBMCs), taken when the disease was refractory, from a patient treated with antithyroid drugs. The chain couples TRBV19 to TRBJ1-2, with 8 bases in between that match TRBD1. The source is a female donor with Graves disease. At the DNA level, the sequence is TGTGCCAGTAGTCTACGACAGGGGATCGCCTATGGCTACACCTTC. Its amino acids are CASSLRQGIAYGYTF.